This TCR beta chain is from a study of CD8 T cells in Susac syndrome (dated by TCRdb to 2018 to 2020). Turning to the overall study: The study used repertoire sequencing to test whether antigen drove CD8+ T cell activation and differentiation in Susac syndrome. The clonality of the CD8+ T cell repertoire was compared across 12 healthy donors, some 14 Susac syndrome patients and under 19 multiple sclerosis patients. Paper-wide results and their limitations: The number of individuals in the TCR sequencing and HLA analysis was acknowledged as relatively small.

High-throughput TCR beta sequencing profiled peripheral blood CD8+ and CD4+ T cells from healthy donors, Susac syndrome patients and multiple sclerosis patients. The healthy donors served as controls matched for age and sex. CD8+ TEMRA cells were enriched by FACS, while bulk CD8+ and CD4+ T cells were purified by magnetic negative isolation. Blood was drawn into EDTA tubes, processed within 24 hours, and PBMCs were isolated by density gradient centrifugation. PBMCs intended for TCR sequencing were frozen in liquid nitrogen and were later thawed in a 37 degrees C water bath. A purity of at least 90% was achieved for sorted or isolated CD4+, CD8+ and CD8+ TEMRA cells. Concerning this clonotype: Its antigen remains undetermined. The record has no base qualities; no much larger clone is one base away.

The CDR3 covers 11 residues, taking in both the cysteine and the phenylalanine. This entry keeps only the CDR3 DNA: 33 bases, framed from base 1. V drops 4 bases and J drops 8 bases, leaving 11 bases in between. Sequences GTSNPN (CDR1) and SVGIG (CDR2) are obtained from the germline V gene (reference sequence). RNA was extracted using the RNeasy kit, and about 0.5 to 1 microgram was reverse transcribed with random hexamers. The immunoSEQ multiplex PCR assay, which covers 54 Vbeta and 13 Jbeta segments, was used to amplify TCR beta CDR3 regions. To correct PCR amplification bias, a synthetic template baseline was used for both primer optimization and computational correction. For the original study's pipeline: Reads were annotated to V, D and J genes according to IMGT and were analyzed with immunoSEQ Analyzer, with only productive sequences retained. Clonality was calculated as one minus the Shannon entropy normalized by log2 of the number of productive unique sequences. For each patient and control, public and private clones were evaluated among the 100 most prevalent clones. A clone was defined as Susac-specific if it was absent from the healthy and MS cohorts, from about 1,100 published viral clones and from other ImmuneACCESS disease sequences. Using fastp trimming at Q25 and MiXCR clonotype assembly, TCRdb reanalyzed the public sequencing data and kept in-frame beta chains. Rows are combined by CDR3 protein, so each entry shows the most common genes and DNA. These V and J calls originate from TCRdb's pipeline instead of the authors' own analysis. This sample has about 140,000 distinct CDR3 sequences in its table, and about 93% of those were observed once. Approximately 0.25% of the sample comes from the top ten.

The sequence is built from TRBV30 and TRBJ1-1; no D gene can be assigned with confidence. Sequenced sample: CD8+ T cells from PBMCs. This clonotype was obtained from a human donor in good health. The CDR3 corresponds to CAWTHGGEAFF. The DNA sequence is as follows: TGTGCCTGGACCCATGGCGGGGAAGCTTTCTTT.